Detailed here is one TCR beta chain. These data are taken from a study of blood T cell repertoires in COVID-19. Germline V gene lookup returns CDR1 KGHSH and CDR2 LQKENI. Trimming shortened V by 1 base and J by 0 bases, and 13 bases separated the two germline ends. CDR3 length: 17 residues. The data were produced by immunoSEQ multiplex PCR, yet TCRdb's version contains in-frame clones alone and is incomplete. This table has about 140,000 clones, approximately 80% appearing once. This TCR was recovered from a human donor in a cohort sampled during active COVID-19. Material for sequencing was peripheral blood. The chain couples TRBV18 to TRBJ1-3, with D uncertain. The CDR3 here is CASSPLHPESSGNTIYF. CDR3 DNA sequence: TGTGCCAGCTCACCACTACATCCGGAGAGCTCTGGAAACACCATATATTTT.